This T cell receptor (beta chain) stems from a study of CD8+CD57+ T cells in acquired aplastic anemia. By flow cytometry, patients selected for sequencing had shown an expansion of CD8+CD57+ cells. Genomic DNA acted as the template from which TCR beta VDJ combination and CDR3 sequence profiling were carried out. TCRdb called the reads again in MiXCR, with one record for every CDR3 protein. In the table there are approximately 300,000 distinct CDR3 sequences, 56% of which are singletons. This CDR3 contains 16 residues. J was trimmed by 7 bases and V by 3 bases; bases with no gene match: 12. Germline values: CDR1 SGHTA, CDR2 FQGNSA.

The sequenced sample was sorted CD4+, CD8+, or CD8+CD57+ T cells (not recorded which) from PBMCs. The source of this sequence is a human donor with aplastic anemia. The rearrangement joins TRBV7-2 to TRBJ2-1; 7 bases agree with TRBD2. Here the CDR3 DNA reads TGTGCCAGCAGCTTGCTTGGCGGGAGACGAGGGAATGAGCAGTTCTTC. Translated: CASSLLGGRRGNEQFF.